The 24 T cell receptor beta chains given below trace back to one sample, sequenced in a study of type 1 regulatory T cells. One entry per CDR3 protein results from TCRdb running MiXCR on the reads. Of about 24,000 distinct CDR3 sequences listed, about half were seen once; the top ten hold under 5%. Antigens for these TCRs are unknown. Sequencing was done on a sample of cultured T cells, either the whole culture or a sorted T cell fraction (not recorded which). The receptor source for this set is a human donor in good health.

This clonotype came up a few times. The rearrangement joins TRBV24-1 to TRBJ1-2, with D unclear. The CDR3 covers 13 residues. Looked up from germline, CDR1 is KGHDR and CDR2 is SFDVKD. V was cut by 2 bases and J by 4 bases, with 7 bases left in between. For the CDR3, the DNA is TGTGCCACCAGTGATTCTTATCTCTATGGCTACACCTTC. This sequence encodes CATSDSYLYGYTF.

V usage is TRBV5-1 and J usage is TRBJ2-5; D is undetermined. Trimming stripped 5 bases from V and 1 base from J, with 12 bases between. Germline V gene lookup returns CDR1 SGHRS and CDR2 YFSETQ. The length of the CDR3 is 14 residues. This chain's CDR3 is CASSTDGSQETQYF. CDR3 nucleotide sequence: TGCGCCAGCAGTACCGACGGATCCCAAGAGACCCAGTACTTC.

The V and J genes are TRBV20-1 and TRBJ1-2; tentatively, D is TRBD1 (5 bases). Germline loops: CDR1 DFQATT, CDR2 SNEGSKA (reference sequence). This CDR3 has 11 amino acids. The V end was cut by 4 bases, the J end by 8 bases, with 11 bases between. CDR3: CSAIKGIGYTF. CDR3 sequence (DNA): TGCAGTGCTATCAAGGGGATAGGCTACACCTTC.

The chain combines TRBV12-3 or TRBV12-4 with TRBJ2-3; a weak D match, TRBD2 (6 bases). V was clipped by 0 bases and J by 7 bases, with 14 bases between them. The CDR3 loop spans 15 amino acids. CDR3 coding DNA: TGTGCCAGCAGTTTAGCGCGGGACCACCAATATACGCAGTATTTT. Protein: CASSLARDHQYTQYF.

This clonotype was recorded once. The chain joins TRBV7-2 to TRBJ2-7; 8 nucleotides align to TRBD1. Germline CDR1 is SGHTA and CDR2 is FQGNSA. J gave up 6 bases and V 2 bases, and 9 bases lay outside the gene matches. This CDR3 has 15 amino acids. This chain's CDR3 is CASSLWQGAGSEQYF. In DNA form, the CDR3 reads TGTGCCAGCAGCTTATGGCAGGGGGCGGGTTCCGAGCAGTACTTC.

This clonotype was observed a few times. The rearrangement uses TRBV6-1 and TRBJ2-7; weak D call: TRBD1 (6 bases). V lost 6 bases, J lost 3 bases, and 24 bases lay in between. This CDR3 spans 17 amino acids. The germline V gene has CDR1 MNHNS and CDR2 SASEGT. The CDR3 bases are TGTGCCAGCAGGGGCGGACAGCCCTACTCCAGCCACTACGAGCAGTACTTC. It specifies CASRGGQPYSSHYEQYF.

The V call is TRBV5-1, the J call TRBJ2-3; maybe TRBD1 (6 bases). V lost 4 bases and J lost 1, with 13 bases in between. CDR1 is SGHRS, CDR2 YFSETQ, per germline. The CDR3 is 15 amino acids. The CDR3 is CASSDGRGGTDTQYF. The CDR3 coding sequence is TGCGCCAGCAGCGACGGCAGGGGAGGCACAGATACGCAGTATTTT.

About this clonotype: Since a much larger clone is just one base distant, this may be a read error. This chain links TRBV6-2 or TRBV6-3 with TRBJ2-7; the match to TRBD1 covers 8 bases. V lost 7 bases to trimming and J lost 3 bases; unmatched junction nucleotides: 8. The germline gives CDR1 MNHEY, CDR2 SVGEGT. This CDR3 contains 14 residues. This CDR3 reads CASTRSGTGYEQYF. The CDR3, as DNA: TGTGCCAGCACTCGGAGTGGGACAGGCTACGAGCAGTACTTC.

This chain uses TRBV9 with TRBJ2-5; D is possibly TRBD2 (5 bases). The CDR3 has 13 residues. Per the germline V gene, CDR1 is SGDLS and CDR2 is YYNGEE. V was clipped by 0 bases and J by 6 bases, with 9 bases between them. CDR3 nucleotides: TGTGCCAGCAGCGTAGACGAGGGAAAGACCCAGTACTTC. Its protein is CASSVDEGKTQYF.

This sequence joins TRBV9 and TRBJ2-5; 7 bases fit TRBD1. Losses at the gene ends were 2 bases for V and 2 bases for J; bases not matched to a gene: 0. The CDR3 runs 13 residues. Germline CDR1 and CDR2: SGDLS and YYNGEE. In DNA form, the CDR3 reads TGTGCCAGCAGCGTGGGACAGCAAGAGACCCAGTACTTC. Protein sequence: CASSVGQQETQYF.

The rearrangement joins TRBV14 to TRBJ2-7; 7 bases align to TRBD1. The V gene's germline CDR1 is SGHDN and CDR2 FVKESK. V shed 4 bases and J 3 bases; nucleotides not matched to a gene: 9. The CDR3 spans 15 residues. The CDR3 sequence: CASSPTTRQGYEQYF. The CDR3 coding sequence is TGTGCCAGCAGCCCTACCACCCGACAGGGCTACGAGCAGTACTTC.

This clonotype is medium-sized (0.01 to 0.1%) in the sample. The CDR3 loop reads CAISESGGLAGELFF. CDR3 bases: TGTGCCATCAGTGAGTCCGGGGGCTTAGCCGGGGAGCTGTTTTTT. The chain employs TRBV10-3 and TRBJ2-2, with D tentatively TRBD1 or TRBD2 (6 bases each). The germline CDR1 and CDR2 sequences are ENHRY and SYGVKD. V gave up 0 bases and J gave up 6 bases, with 11 bases separating them. There are 15 residues in the CDR3.

The chain uses TRBV13 and TRBJ2-7, with TRBD1 matching over 8 bases. CDR1 PRHDT and CDR2 FYEKMQ come from the germline V gene (reference sequence). This CDR3 region has 17 residues. Trimming at V came to 5 bases and at J to 2 bases, leaving 14 bases not matched to a gene. The CDR3 nucleotides are TGTGCCAGCAGCCCCACCCGGGGGACAGGACTAACCTACGAGCAGTACTTC. It is translated as CASSPTRGTGLTYEQYF.

This rearrangement joins TRBV3-1 to TRBJ2-7; a possible D gene is TRBD1 (5 bases). Trimming left V 0 bases short and J 6 bases short, with 15 bases between. The CDR3 length is 15 residues. Per the germline V gene, CDR1 is LGHDT and CDR2 is YNNKEL (reference sequence). CDR3 amino acids: CASSQDRQGPGEQYF. The CDR3 DNA sequence: TGTGCCAGCAGCCAAGATCGGCAGGGCCCGGGCGAGCAGTACTTC.

This clonotype was counted only a few times. The J gene is TRBJ2-7, the V gene TRBV14; 7 bases match TRBD2. Germline values: CDR1 SGHDN, CDR2 FVKESK. The V gene end was trimmed by 4 bases and the J gene end by 0 bases; junction bases not matched to a gene: 3. The CDR3 totals 14 residues. The CDR3 bases are TGTGCCAGCAGCCCCCGGGACTACTCCTACGAGCAGTACTTC. Translating it yields CASSPRDYSYEQYF.

There are a few counts of this clonotype. In nucleotides, the CDR3 is TGTGCCACCAGCAGAGGGGACAGTGAAGCTTTCTTT. It translates to CATSRGDSEAFF. The chain combines TRBV15 with TRBJ1-1; TRBD1 agrees at 7 bases. The CDR3 has 12 amino acids. With V trimmed by 1 base and J by 7 bases, 0 bases remained unmatched. Germline loops: CDR1 LNHNV, CDR2 YYDKDF (reference sequence).

V and J are TRBV7-9 and TRBJ2-3; perhaps TRBD1 as D (6 bases). This CDR3 is built from 14 residues. Per the germline V gene, CDR1 is SEHNR and CDR2 is FQNEAQ (reference sequence). V lost 7 bases to trimming and J lost 3 bases, with 14 bases between them. CDR3 region: CASTTEGVTDTQYF. CDR3 DNA sequence: TGTGCCAGCACCACTGAGGGGGTAACAGATACGCAGTATTTT.

This chain links TRBV7-9 with TRBJ1-1; D not resolved. The CDR3 length is 16 residues. The germline V gene encodes CDR1 SEHNR and CDR2 FQNEAQ (reference sequence). V was clipped by 3 bases and J by 3 bases, with 17 bases between them. The CDR3 sequence: CASSFTAGATHTEAFF. The CDR3 DNA is TGTGCCAGCAGCTTTACGGCGGGCGCCACTCACACTGAAGCTTTCTTT.

This clonotype was observed once. It is likely a read error, because the conserved phenylalanine at the end of the CDR3 is missing. This rearrangement joins TRBV2 to TRBJ1-1; D possibly corresponds to TRBD1 (5 bases). V lost 5 bases, J lost 7 bases, and 17 bases lay in between. The CDR3 spans 14 residues. Germline V CDR1 and CDR2: SNHLY, FYNNEI. As DNA, the CDR3 is TGTGCCAGCAGTTTCCGGAGGGGAGGTCATGAAGCTTTCCTT. This gives the protein CASSFRRGGHEAFL.

The chain combines TRBV20-1 with TRBJ2-3; 7 bases match TRBD2. Unmatched junction bases numbered 7, after V lost 5 bases and J lost 2 bases. In germline, CDR1 is DFQATT, CDR2 SNEGSKA (reference sequence). This CDR3 contains 14 residues. The CDR3 nucleotides are TGCAGTGCTTCCCGACTAGCCTACACAGATACGCAGTATTTT. This sequence encodes CSASRLAYTDTQYF.

The chain joins TRBV12-3 or TRBV12-4 to TRBJ1-2; a weak D match, TRBD1 (6 bases). Between the trimmed V and J ends, which lost 3 bases and 8 bases, there was a span of 16 bases. The CDR3 has 14 residues. DNA for the CDR3: TGTGCCAGCAGTTTTGGGGGGCTAAGGGCCGGCTACACCTTC. Its translation: CASSFGGLRAGYTF.

This clonotype was seen more than once but under ten times. CDR3: CASSLGGTTRETEAFF. The CDR3 coding sequence is TGTGCCAGCAGCTTGGGGGGGACCACCAGGGAAACTGAAGCTTTCTTT. V gene TRBV5-5 combines with J gene TRBJ1-1; a weak D match, TRBD1 (5 bases). Germline V gene sequence: CDR1 SGHKS, CDR2 YYEKEE (reference sequence). V gave up 0 bases and J gave up 5 bases, with 17 bases separating them. The CDR3 has 16 amino acids.

Here the CDR3 reads CASRYDVRGYYEQYF. The CDR3 nucleotides read TGCGCCAGCAGGTACGACGTAAGAGGGTACTACGAGCAGTACTTC. The chain couples TRBV5-1 to TRBJ2-7; D perhaps matches TRBD2 (5 bases). The CDR3 runs to 15 residues. V was pared by 5 bases and J by 3 bases, with 18 bases between. Per the germline V gene, CDR1 is SGHRS and CDR2 is YFSETQ. Drawing the rest from reference TRBV5-1 and TRBJ2-7, the complete variable domain is KAGVTQTPRYLIKTRGQQVTLSCSPISGHRSVSWYQQTPGQGLQFLFEYFSETQRNKGNFPGRFSGRQFSNSRSEMNVSTLELGDSALYLCASRYDVRGYYEQYFGPGTRLTVT.

This clonotype has only one observation. The chain's CDR3 is CASRDGQGVTDTQYF. CDR3 DNA sequence: TGTGCCAGTAGGGACGGCCAGGGAGTCACAGATACGCAGTATTTT. J is TRBJ2-3 and V is TRBV19, with D perhaps being TRBD1 or TRBD2 (5 bases each). V lost 6 bases and J lost 2, with 15 bases in between. From germline, CDR1 is LNHDA and CDR2 SQIVND (reference sequence). There are 15 residues in the CDR3.